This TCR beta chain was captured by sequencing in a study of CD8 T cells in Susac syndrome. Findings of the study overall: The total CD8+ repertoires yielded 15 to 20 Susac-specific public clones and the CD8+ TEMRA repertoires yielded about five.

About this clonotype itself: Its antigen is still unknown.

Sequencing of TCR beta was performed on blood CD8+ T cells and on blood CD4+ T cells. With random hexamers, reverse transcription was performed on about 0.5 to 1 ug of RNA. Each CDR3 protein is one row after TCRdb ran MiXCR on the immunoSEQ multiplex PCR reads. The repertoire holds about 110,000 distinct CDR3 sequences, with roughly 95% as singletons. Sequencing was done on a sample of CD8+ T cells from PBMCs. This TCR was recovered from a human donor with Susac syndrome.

CDR3 region: CASTSPYAYNEQFF. CDR3 DNA sequence: TGTGCCAGCACTTCACCCTACGCCTACAATGAGCAGTTCTTC. The gene calls are TRBV5-6 and TRBJ2-1, with D hard to call. Trimming pared 6 bases from V and 2 bases from J, leaving 12 bases between. The CDR3 extends over 14 amino acids. The germline V gene encodes CDR1 SGHDT and CDR2 YYEEEE.